This T cell receptor (beta chain) originates from a study of T-cell memory formation after mild COVID-19. Trimming removed 5 bases from V and 4 bases from J; junction bases left unmatched: 3. The CDR3 length is 15 residues. Germline V gene lookup returns CDR1 SGHTA and CDR2 FQGNSA. Employing constant-segment primers, 5'RACE generated TCR alpha and TCR beta cDNA libraries bearing sample barcodes and UMIs. Via MiXCR, TCRdb re-called the 5' RACE reads, giving one row per CDR3 protein. The repertoire consists of about 320,000 distinct CDR3 sequences, with approximately 14% occurring once and the leading ten covering around 20%.

The receptor was derived from a man aged 18 to 30 who had mild COVID-19 (a few samples of this study predate the infection). Cell type and time point are not known. Sequenced: PBMCs or a T cell subset sorted from them (not recorded which). The chain combines TRBV7-2 with TRBJ2-5, with 14 bases identical to TRBD2. CDR3 sequence: CASSGGTSGGETQYF. CDR3 DNA sequence: TGTGCCAGCAGCGGTGGGACTAGCGGGGGAGAGACCCAGTACTTC.